What follows are 17 T cell receptor beta chains derived from one specimen sequenced in a study of technical replicates of blood from several donors. Clones were sequenced by immunoSEQ multiplex PCR, and TCRdb holds only the in-frame ones, with some missing. The sample carries about 88,000 clones, roughly 92% recorded once. Material for sequencing was T cells isolated from PBMCs. These receptor sequences come from a human donor in good health.

The chain carries TRBV25-1 and TRBJ2-3; TRBD2 agrees at 7 bases. Trimming at V came to 8 bases and at J to 1 base, leaving 9 bases not matched to a gene. The CDR3 runs 15 residues. CDR1 is MGHDK, CDR2 SYGVNS, per germline. The CDR3 coding sequence is TGTGCCAGCCTTGGAGGGGCGGGGGGCACAGATACGCAGTATTTT. It translates to CASLGGAGGTDTQYF.

CDR3 in amino acids: CAWITGPQETQYF. CDR3 in DNA: TGTGCCTGGATAACAGGGCCTCAAGAGACCCAGTACTTC. This chain links TRBV30 with TRBJ2-5; perhaps TRBD1 as D (6 bases). This CDR3 comprises 13 residues. V lost 4 bases and J lost 2, with 11 bases in between. Per the germline V gene, CDR1 is GTSNPN and CDR2 is SVGIG (reference sequence).

This chain connects TRBV5-1 to TRBJ1-3; 7 bases agree with TRBD1. The CDR3 sequence is 15 residues long. From germline, CDR1 is SGHRS and CDR2 YFSETQ. V trimming: 6 bases; J trimming: 0 bases; junction bases outside the gene matches: 6. The CDR3 DNA follows: TGCGCCAGCACCTCGGGACAGTTCTCTGGAAACACCATATATTTT. Translation: CASTSGQFSGNTIYF.

The V gene is TRBV7-2, the J gene TRBJ2-2, with a tentative D call TRBD1 (5 bases). In germline, CDR1 is SGHTA, CDR2 FQGNSA. CDR3 length equals 15 residues. The V and J ends lost 2 bases and 4 bases respectively, with 11 bases between them. The CDR3 spells CASSLTGYPTGELFF. The CDR3, as DNA: TGTGCCAGCAGCTTAACAGGATATCCCACCGGGGAGCTGTTTTTT.

Written as DNA, the CDR3 is TGTGCCAGCAGCTTAGTTTCCGGGAGCTCTGGAGAGCAGTACTTC. Protein product: CASSLVSGSSGEQYF. The V call is TRBV7-2, the J call TRBJ2-7, with a tentative D call TRBD2 (6 bases). The V and J ends lost 1 base and 7 bases respectively, with 17 bases between them. Germline CDR1 reads SGHTA; CDR2 reads FQGNSA. The CDR3 is 15 residues long. The whole variable domain, remainder taken from reference TRBV7-2 and TRBJ2-7, is GAGVSQSPSNKVTEKGKDVELRCDPISGHTALYWYRQSLGQGLEFLIYFQGNSAPDKSGLPSDRFSAERTGGSVSTLTIQRTQQEDSAVYLCASSLVSGSSGEQYFGPGTRLTVT.

V usage is TRBV7-6 and J usage is TRBJ1-2, with D tentatively TRBD1 (5 bases). Trimming shortened V by 4 bases and J by 3 bases, and 9 bases separated the two germline ends. The CDR3 extends over 13 amino acids. Germline V gives CDR1 SGHVS, CDR2 FNYEAQ. CDR3 sequence reads: CASSSQGDYGYTF. In DNA form, the CDR3 reads TGTGCCAGCAGCTCCCAAGGGGACTATGGCTACACCTTC.

This chain links TRBV28 with TRBJ1-1; 12 bases line up with TRBD1. CDR3 length equals 16 residues. Germline V gene data show CDR1 as MDHEN and CDR2 as SYDVKM. Losses at the gene ends were 4 bases for V and 5 bases for J; bases not matched to a gene: 8. CDR3: CASSSGTGGGWTEAFF. The CDR3 coding sequence is TGTGCCAGCAGTTCCGGGACAGGGGGCGGGTGGACTGAAGCTTTCTTT.

The chain carries TRBV28 and TRBJ2-7; D may be TRBD1 (5 bases). CDR3 size: 14 residues. Germline CDR1 is MDHEN and CDR2 is SYDVKM. Trimming removed 5 bases at V and 4 bases at J, with 15 bases between. CDR3 DNA sequence: TGTGCCAGCAGTCCCCAAGGGGCCTGGTACGAGCAGTACTTC. Amino acids: CASSPQGAWYEQYF. Using reference TRBV28 and TRBJ2-7 for the parts outside the CDR3, the full variable domain is DVKVTQSSRYLVKRTGEKVFLECVQDMDHENMFWYRQDPGLGLRLIYFSYDVKMKEKGDIPEGYSVSREKKERFSLILESASTNQTSMYLCASSPQGAWYEQYFGPGTRLTVT.

The rearrangement joins TRBV7-9 to TRBJ2-2; 11 bases line up with TRBD2. CDR3 length equals 15 residues. Trimming cost V 9 bases and J 4 bases; bases outside gene matches: 7. Per the germline V gene, CDR1 is SEHNR and CDR2 is FQNEAQ (reference sequence). CDR3 residues: CARGTGTSGTGELFF. The CDR3 DNA is TGTGCCAGAGGGACCGGGACTAGCGGCACCGGGGAGCTGTTTTTT.

The chain combines TRBV6-1 with TRBJ2-1, with a weak D call TRBD1 (6 bases). Germline CDR1 MNHNS, CDR2 SASEGT. Trimming removed 3 bases at V and 0 bases at J, with 21 bases between. The CDR3 totals 19 residues. Here the CDR3 reads CASSEDDRRVTFSYNEQFF. The CDR3 region has the DNA TGTGCCAGCAGTGAGGACGACAGGCGGGTTACGTTCTCCTACAATGAGCAGTTCTTC.

The gene calls are TRBV28 and TRBJ2-6; 7 bases align to TRBD2. The germline V gene has CDR1 MDHEN and CDR2 SYDVKM. V lost 3 bases and J lost 1; bases outside the gene matches: 0. The CDR3 totals 15 residues. The CDR3: CASSLGGSGANVLTF. For the CDR3, the DNA is TGTGCCAGCAGTTTGGGGGGGTCTGGGGCCAACGTCCTGACTTTC.

This chain links TRBV5-4 with TRBJ2-5; TRBD1 aligns across 7 bases. CDR1 is SGHNT and CDR2 is YYREEE in the germline V gene (reference sequence). J was trimmed by 1 base and V by 3 bases; bases with no gene match: 3. This CDR3 is built from 14 residues. In nucleotides, the CDR3 is TGTGCCAGCAGCTCCTGGACAGGCCAAGAGACCCAGTACTTC. It codes for CASSSWTGQETQYF.

The V call is TRBV9, the J call TRBJ1-2, with D possibly being TRBD1 (6 bases). CDR3 length: 14 residues. V dropped 4 bases and J dropped 8 bases, with 18 bases sitting between them. Germline V CDR1 and CDR2: SGDLS, YYNGEE. CDR3 residues: CASSPHRVNGGYTF. The DNA of the CDR3 is TGTGCCAGCAGCCCACACAGGGTTAATGGGGGCTACACCTTC.

This chain uses TRBV6-5 with TRBJ2-2; 7 positions match TRBD2. The V segment lost 8 bases and the J segment 4 bases; nucleotides outside the gene matches: 10. The germline CDR1 and CDR2 sequences are MNHEY and SVGAGI. The CDR3 is 15 amino acids. The CDR3 nucleotides read TGTGCCAGCGCGGGTTTAAGCGGGGTCACCGGGGAGCTGTTTTTT. Amino acids: CASAGLSGVTGELFF.

The gene calls are TRBV11-2 and TRBJ2-4; D is possibly TRBD2 (6 bases). Germline V gives CDR1 SGHAT, CDR2 FQNNGV. Trimming removed 2 bases from V and 8 bases from J, with 16 bases in between. The CDR3 extends over 15 amino acids. CDR3 DNA sequence: TGTGCCAGCAGCTTAAGACTAGGAGTTGGGGACATTCAGTACTTC. As protein: CASSLRLGVGDIQYF. Together with reference TRBV11-2 and TRBJ2-4, the CDR3 gives the full variable domain: EAGVAQSPRYKIIEKRQSVAFWCNPISGHATLYWYQQILGQGPKLLIQFQNNGVVDDSQLPKDRFSAERLKGVDSTLKIQPAKLEDSAVYLCASSLRLGVGDIQYFGAGTRLSVL.

V is TRBV19 and J is TRBJ2-1, with D tentatively TRBD1 (6 bases). CDR3 length equals 11 residues. Trimming pared 8 bases from V and 8 bases from J, leaving 10 bases between. The germline CDR1 and CDR2 sequences are LNHDA and SQIVND (reference sequence). CDR3 loop: CASSGVDEQFF. CDR3 nucleotide sequence: TGTGCCAGTTCAGGGGTGGATGAGCAGTTCTTC. Complete variable domain (other parts from reference TRBV19 and TRBJ2-1): DGGITQSPKYLFRKEGQNVTLSCEQNLNHDAMYWYRQDPGQGLRLIYYSQIVNDFQKGDIAEGYSVSREKKESFPLTVTSAQKNPTAFYLCASSGVDEQFFGPGTRLTVL.

The chain couples TRBV29-1 to TRBJ1-1, with 7 bases lining up with TRBD1. V was clipped by 5 bases and J by 2 bases; unmatched bases: 8. CDR1 and CDR2 from the germline V gene are SQVTM and ANQGSEA. This CDR3 region has 14 residues. The CDR3 DNA sequence: TGCAGCGTTCGCCGGGACAGACAAAACACTGAAGCTTTCTTT. As protein: CSVRRDRQNTEAFF.